These T cell receptor beta chains were read from a single sample in a study of graft-versus-host responses after intestinal transplantation. Method: immunoSEQ multiplex PCR; TCRdb's copy keeps in-frame clones and lacks some. The sample consists of about 86,000 clones, 88% of them appearing once. Their antigen targets remain unknown. Sequences were derived from unstimulated CD4+ T cells sorted from spleen or lymph node cells, sampled before transplant. These receptors were obtained from a human donor who was the organ donor for an intestinal transplant. Both conserved end residues are part of each CDR3. The size field is filled for only some rows; it gives once, few, many or a size class.

>NA|TRBV6-5|TRBJ2-7
CASSKTSGNYEQYF
>few|TRBV30|TRBJ1-4
CAWSVGGGAGEKLFF
>NA|TRBV7-9|TRBJ2-7
CASSGTGPYEQYF
>NA|TRBV4-3|TRBJ2-4
CASSPDPPQGEAAKNIQYF
>NA|TRBV2|TRBJ1-6
CASSGPTGVNSPLHF
>NA|TRBV11-2|TRBJ2-3
CASSSNGGTDTQYF
>NA|TRBV5-1|TRBJ2-5
CASSPDSTQETQYF
>few|TRBV30|TRBJ2-2
CAWGTGHTGELFF
>NA|TRBV4-2|TRBJ2-7
CASGGSGRVSSYEQYF
>NA|TRBV11-2|TRBJ2-1
CASSFRTKQNEQFF
>NA|TRBV19|TRBJ1-1
CAGHNTEAFF
>once|TRBV10-3|TRBJ2-1
CAISAGGTSYNEQFF
>NA|TRBV9|TRBJ2-5
CASAQGGFRETQYF
>NA|TRBV5-5|TRBJ1-2
CASSLRRPLDYGYTF
>NA|TRBV6-1|TRBJ2-1
CASTVAGAWHNEQFF
>NA|TRBV2|TRBJ2-2
CASSEALAGGVVGELFF
>few|TRBV30|TRBJ1-2
CAWSAYGTGLTF
>NA|TRBV7-6|TRBJ1-5
CASSSGTANQPQHF
>NA|TRBV6-5|TRBJ1-2
CASSYSGDSPNYGYTF
>NA|TRBV4-3|TRBJ2-2
CASSQVRAGEGTGELFF
>NA|TRBV4-1|TRBJ2-7
CASSHPGRRDRTEF
>NA|TRBV18|TRBJ2-1
CASSPTTGAYNEQFF
>NA|TRBV5-1|TRBJ2-5
CASSTGVAGQETQYF
>NA|TRBV15|TRBJ1-1
CATTGSGGKRHYPAAFF
>NA|TRBV6-4|TRBJ1-3
CASRWTGAGSAGNTIYF
>NA|TRBV5-4|TRBJ2-3
CASSLLAGSDTQYF
>once|TRBV5-1|TRBJ2-7
CASSYSGDYEQYF
>NA|TRBV6-1|TRBJ1-2
CASSGSGIYGYTF
>NA|TRBV5-1|TRBJ2-3
CASSLSGGTDTQYF
>NA|TRBV6-1|TRBJ2-5
CASNTPRWWQYF
>NA|TRBV11-3|TRBJ2-1
CASSLESSRHNEQFF
>NA|TRBV15|TRBJ2-1
CATSPGGDYNEQFF